A single sample gave rise to the 22 T cell receptor beta chains below, sequenced in a study of spatial heterogeneity in lung cancer (dated by TCRdb to 2018 to 2020). Overall results and qualifications from the work: The tumor nonsynonymous mutation count correlated with the number of expanded alpha and beta TCRs within the tumor.

These receptors have no known antigen. Receptors were amplified or captured by 5' RACE. TCRdb records NextSeq 500 as the sequencer. TCRdb took the public reads, trimmed them with fastp at Q25, ran MiXCR for clone calling and kept in-frame beta chains. Entries are consolidated by CDR3 protein sequence, retaining the most common genes and DNA. Here the sample has over 25,000 distinct CDR3 sequences; roughly 6.9% occur a single time. The leading ten clones occupy approximately 25% of the sample. The meaning of the sample's time point label: sample taken at primary tumor resection. The input for sequencing was lung tumor tissue, taken at surgery. The receptors shown here come from a male donor with early-stage non-small cell lung cancer.

This clonotype was seen repeatedly, ten times or more. The chain joins TRBV4-2 to TRBJ2-7; 7 nucleotides align to TRBD1. Germline CDR1 and CDR2: LGHNA and YNFKEQ. This CDR3 region has 15 residues. With 1 base clipped from V and 4 bases from J, the junction kept 7 bases outside the gene matches. The CDR3 loop is CASSQAPRGIYEQYF. In DNA form, the CDR3 reads TGTGCCAGCAGCCAAGCCCCCAGGGGGATTTACGAGCAGTACTTC.

This clonotype was observed at least ten times. The chain links TRBV28 to TRBJ2-1; no clear D. The CDR3 runs to 16 residues. Per germline, CDR1 MDHEN and CDR2 SYDVKM. Between the trimmed V and J ends, which lost 5 bases and 0 bases, there was a span of 14 bases. In DNA, the CDR3 is TGTGCCAGCAGTCTGGAGTTCCTTAGCTCCTACAATGAGCAGTTCTTC. Translating it yields CASSLEFLSSYNEQFF.

Only a few counts were recorded for this clonotype. The J gene is TRBJ2-3, the V gene TRBV20-1; the match to TRBD2 covers 12 bases. The CDR3 is 16 amino acids. J lost 4 bases, V lost 3 bases, and 8 bases had no gene match. Looked up from germline, CDR1 is DFQATT and CDR2 is SNEGSKA (reference sequence). This CDR3 is CSASGLAGIGADTQYF. The CDR3 bases are TGCAGTGCTAGCGGACTAGCGGGAATAGGGGCAGATACGCAGTATTTT.

This clonotype occurred many times. The gene calls are TRBV20-1 and TRBJ2-7, with D possibly being TRBD1 or TRBD2 (6 bases each). This CDR3 region has 14 residues. Germline V CDR1 and CDR2: DFQATT, SNEGSKA (reference sequence). Trimming removed 6 bases at V and 1 base at J, with 16 bases between. The DNA for the CDR3 is TGCAGTGCGTCGCGGGACACATCTTCCTACGAGCAGTACTTC. This gives the protein CSASRDTSSYEQYF.

This clonotype was observed at least ten times. The chain's CDR3 is CASTARGGGAVDNEQFF. The CDR3 bases are TGTGCCAGCACCGCCCGGGGCGGGGGGGCCGTGGACAATGAGCAGTTCTTC. This rearrangement joins TRBV7-2 to TRBJ2-1, with TRBD2 matching over 9 bases. CDR3 length equals 17 residues. Germline V gene data show CDR1 as SGHTA and CDR2 as FQGNSA. The V and J ends lost 7 bases and 5 bases, in that order; junction bases with no gene match: 15.

In this sample, this clonotype turned up many times. V and J are TRBV7-2 and TRBJ2-7; 7 nucleotides agree with TRBD2. CDR1 is SGHTA, CDR2 FQGNSA, per germline. The CDR3 contains 14 residues. V shed 8 bases and J 0 bases; nucleotides not matched to a gene: 7. CDR3 loop: CASLDERGSYEQYF. The CDR3 region has the DNA TGTGCCAGCCTGGACGAGCGGGGCTCCTACGAGCAGTACTTC.

This clonotype was seen at least ten times. The V call is TRBV28, the J call TRBJ1-5; 8 nucleotides match TRBD1. V was clipped by 4 bases and J by 5 bases; unmatched bases: 1. Germline lookup yields CDR1 MDHEN and CDR2 SYDVKM. This CDR3 comprises 13 residues. The CDR3 sequence: CASSWGQDQPQHF. In DNA, the CDR3 is TGTGCCAGCAGTTGGGGACAGGATCAGCCCCAGCATTTT. The whole variable domain, remainder taken from reference TRBV28 and TRBJ1-5, is DVKVTQSSRYLVKRTGEKVFLECVQDMDHENMFWYRQDPGLGLRLIYFSYDVKMKEKGDIPEGYSVSREKKERFSLILESASTNQTSMYLCASSWGQDQPQHFGDGTRLSIL.

Details on this clonotype: This may stem from a read error, because a much larger clone lies one nucleotide away. Lacking the conserved final phenylalanine or tryptophan, this CDR3 likely reflects a read error. This sequence joins TRBV20-1 and TRBJ2-1, with 7 bases matching TRBD2. The junction had 10 bases not matched to a gene; V was cut back by 2 bases and J by 3 bases. CDR3 length: 16 residues. The germline V gene encodes CDR1 DFQATT and CDR2 SNEGSKA (reference sequence). CDR3 coding DNA: TGCAGTGCTAGAAAAGAAGCGAGCGGGGTCTACAATGAGCAGTTCTCC. Protein sequence: CSARKEASGVYNEQFS.

The rearrangement joins TRBV28 to TRBJ1-5; D is undetermined. The V end lost 2 bases, the J end lost 7 bases, and 3 bases lay between the germline ends. Germline CDR1 is MDHEN and CDR2 is SYDVKM. This CDR3 is 11 amino acids long. In DNA, the CDR3 is TGTGCCAGCAGTTTAGAACAGCCCCAGCATTTT. Translated: CASSLEQPQHF.

This clonotype was seen repeatedly, ten times or more. The chain joins TRBV11-2 to TRBJ1-2; no reliable D call. Germline CDR1 reads SGHAT; CDR2 reads FQNNGV. V gave up 5 bases and J gave up 2 bases, with 6 bases separating them. CDR3 length: 12 amino acids. The CDR3 protein is CASSQGNYGYTF. In DNA form, the CDR3 reads TGTGCCAGCAGCCAAGGGAACTATGGCTACACCTTC.

This clonotype was detected ten times or more. This chain uses TRBV28 with TRBJ2-2; 7 bases fit TRBD1. The CDR3 consists of 17 residues. CDR1 is MDHEN and CDR2 is SYDVKM in the germline V gene. With V trimmed by 2 bases and J by 5 bases, 11 bases remained unmatched. CDR3 region: CASSLSRMTGRTGELFF. For the CDR3, the DNA is TGTGCCAGCAGTTTAAGTCGCATGACAGGGAGAACCGGGGAGCTGTTTTTT.

At least ten counts were recorded for this clonotype. The chain has TRBV29-1 and TRBJ1-5, with a weak D call TRBD1 (5 bases). This CDR3 has 13 amino acids. Looked up from germline, CDR1 is SQVTM and CDR2 is ANQGSEA. V shed 5 bases and J shed 3 bases, with 11 bases lying between them. This CDR3 reads CSVSGGNNQPQHF. CDR3 in DNA: TGCAGCGTTTCGGGGGGTAACAATCAGCCCCAGCATTTT.

This clonotype is labeled medium-sized. The V and J genes are TRBV7-8 and TRBJ2-3, with a tentative D call TRBD1 (6 bases). This CDR3 comprises 15 residues. Trimming took 4 bases from V and 6 from J, leaving 17 bases between them. Germline V gene data show CDR1 as SGHVS and CDR2 as FQNEAQ. The CDR3 DNA reads as TGTGCCAGCAGCTCTGGACAGTGGGGATCGGATACGCAGTATTTT. Protein: CASSSGQWGSDTQYF.

This clonotype was detected a few times. This chain connects TRBV9 to TRBJ1-4; no reliable D call. The germline CDR1 and CDR2 sequences are SGDLS and YYNGEE. Trimming left V 3 bases short and J 0 bases short, with 9 bases between. This CDR3 region has 15 residues. The CDR3 coding sequence is TGTGCCAGCAGCGCCGGCGGCGCAACTAATGAAAAACTGTTTTTT. It specifies CASSAGGATNEKLFF.

This clonotype has just one count. This chain links TRBV18 with TRBJ2-5; D unresolved. With 4 bases removed from V and 5 bases from J, the gap between germline ends came to 11 bases. Germline-derived CDR1 and CDR2 are KGHSH and LQKENI. The CDR3 is 13 residues long. In DNA form, the CDR3 reads TGTGCCAGCTCACTTAGACTTGCTGAGACCCAGTACTTC. Translated, it gives CASSLRLAETQYF. Full variable domain (missing parts from reference TRBV18 and TRBJ2-5): NAGVMQNPRHLVRRRGQEARLRCSPMKGHSHVYWYRQLPEEGLKFMVYLQKENIIDESGMPKERFSAEFPKEGPSILRIQQVVRGDSAAYFCASSLRLAETQYFGPGTRLLVL.

There are many counts of this clonotype. Here the CDR3 DNA reads TGTGCCAGCAGTTACAGTCAGGCCTCCTACAATGAGCAGTTCTTC. It yields the protein CASSYSQASYNEQFF. This chain connects TRBV6-2 or TRBV6-3 to TRBJ2-1; D gene unclear. The germline V and J ends were trimmed by 2 bases and 0 bases, with 8 bases remaining between them. CDR1 is MNHEY, CDR2 SVGEGT, per germline. This CDR3 has 15 amino acids.

This clonotype was detected ten times or more. The V gene is TRBV15, the J gene TRBJ1-5; D gene ambiguous. Trimming left V 0 bases short and J 16 bases short, with 16 bases between. This CDR3 region has 13 residues. Germline assignment: CDR1 LNHNV and CDR2 YYDKDF (reference sequence). CDR3 in amino acids: CATSREKHSLQHF. DNA for the CDR3: TGTGCCACCAGCAGAGAGAAGCACAGCCTTCAACATTTT.

This clonotype was found many times. The CDR3 is CASRSRTSTTDTQYF. CDR3 coding DNA: TGTGCCAGCAGGTCCAGGACTAGTACCACAGATACGCAGTATTTT. The chain carries TRBV7-9 and TRBJ2-3; 7 nucleotides agree with TRBD2. The CDR3 loop spans 15 amino acids. The V gene end was trimmed by 6 bases and the J gene end by 2 bases; junction bases not matched to a gene: 8. The germline V gene has CDR1 SEHNR and CDR2 FQNEAQ (reference sequence).

This clonotype was observed at least ten times. V usage is TRBV20-1 and J usage is TRBJ2-7; D is possibly TRBD1 (7 bases). The V end lost 0 bases, the J end lost 1 base, and 19 bases lay between the germline ends. In germline, CDR1 is DFQATT, CDR2 SNEGSKA (reference sequence). This CDR3 comprises 17 residues. The CDR3 nucleotides read TGCAGTGCTAGAGATATAAAAAAGGGGGCGGGGTCCTACGAGCAGTACTTC. It encodes CSARDIKKGAGSYEQYF.

This clonotype was recorded many times. The V call is TRBV4-2, the J call TRBJ1-5; maybe TRBD1 (5 bases). V was shortened by 0 bases and J by 7 bases, with 13 bases between the two germline ends. The CDR3 covers 15 residues. The germline gives CDR1 LGHNA, CDR2 YNFKEQ. Here the CDR3 DNA reads TGTGCCAGCAGCCAAGATGAGAATAACAGGCAGCCCCAGCATTTT. Translating gives CASSQDENNRQPQHF.

By share, this clonotype counts as medium-sized (0.01 to 0.1%). One end of the junction is discordant with germline, which a read error may explain. V and J are TRBV10-1 and TRBJ2-5; D is undetermined. The CDR3 has 11 amino acids. Germline V gene lookup returns CDR1 WNHNN and CDR2 SYGVQD (reference sequence). The CDR3 bases are TGCGCCAGCAGTGACGGTGACGAACAAATTTTC. Its translation: CASSDGDEQIF.

This clonotype has at least ten counts. The J gene is TRBJ2-3, the V gene TRBV24-1, with D uncertain. Germline V CDR1 and CDR2: KGHDR, SFDVKD. The V and J ends lost 1 base and 0 bases respectively, with 10 bases between them. This CDR3 spans 16 amino acids. The CDR3 DNA reads as TGTGCCACCAGTGATTTTACGAGGAGTAGCACAGATACGCAGTATTTT. This gives the protein CATSDFTRSSTDTQYF.